Listed here are 22 T cell receptor beta chains from one sample, sequenced in a study of T cell clonality in common variable immunodeficiency. For these TCRs, the target antigens are not known. The data were produced by immunoSEQ multiplex PCR, yet TCRdb's version contains in-frame clones alone and is incomplete. Singletons are absent from the sample, which has around 21,000 clones. Study-wide findings and caveats: Common variable immunodeficiency TCR beta sequences reportedly had fewer deletions and N-nucleotide insertions.

The sequenced sample was peripheral blood mononuclear cells. Receptors were obtained from a human donor with common variable immunodeficiency.

This clone occurred a few times. The read finishes 3 residues shy of the CDR3 end, and the germline J gene is used to complete it. This rearrangement joins TRBV18 to TRBJ1-1; D perhaps matches TRBD1 (5 bases). This CDR3 is 11 amino acids long. Germline assignment: CDR1 KGHSH and CDR2 LQKENI. The sequenced CDR3 bases are TGTGCCAGCTCACCCCCAGGGGAA. Its protein product is CASSPPGE. The entire CDR3 reads CASSPPGEAFF.

This clone was recorded a few times. The CDR3 goes on 3 residues after the read ends, and that part is filled in from the germline J gene. The chain uses TRBV19 and TRBJ2-1; 14 positions agree with TRBD2. The J segment lost 0 bases and the V segment lost 6 bases, leaving 10 bases of the junction unmatched. The V gene's germline CDR1 is LNHDA and CDR2 SQIVND (reference sequence). The CDR3 loop spans 19 amino acids. The sequenced CDR3 bases are TGTGCCAGTAGACAATCAGGACTAGCGGGAGGTTTCTCCTACAATGAG. It encodes CASRQSGLAGGFSYNE. The CDR3, in full, reads CASRQSGLAGGFSYNEQFF.

Details on this clone: Read coverage stops 3 residues before the CDR3 terminus; the germline J gene supplies the remainder. The gene calls are TRBV18 and TRBJ1-5; tentatively, D is TRBD1 (5 bases). Germline-derived CDR1 and CDR2 are KGHSH and LQKENI. There are 13 residues in the CDR3. V gave up 3 bases and J gave up 5 bases, with 8 bases separating them. CDR3 bases read: TGTGCCAGCTCACCCGACAGCTATCAGCCC. The encoded protein is CASSPDSYQP. The complete CDR3 protein is CASSPDSYQPQHF.

Worth noting for this clone: Read data end 3 residues before the CDR3 end; the end is taken from the germline J gene. The chain uses TRBV7-9 and TRBJ2-2; TRBD2 is a possible D gene (6 bases). Looked up from germline, CDR1 is SEHNR and CDR2 is FQNEAQ (reference sequence). The CDR3 sequence is 15 residues long. V was shortened by 5 bases and J by 2 bases, with 12 bases between the two germline ends. The CDR3 DNA, read in part, is TGTGCCAGCAGCCTACCGGGACTCAACACCGGGGAG. Its translation is CASSLPGLNTGE. Given in full, the CDR3 is CASSLPGLNTGELFF.

Details on this clone: The sequenced fragment ends 3 residues before the CDR3 boundary, so the rest is inferred from the germline J gene. The chain links TRBV18 to TRBJ1-4; TRBD1 matches at 11 bases. V shed 4 bases, J shed 6 bases, and the junction held 4 bases outside the gene matches. The germline CDR1 and CDR2 sequences are KGHSH and LQKENI. CDR3 size: 15 residues. CDR3 bases read: TGTGCCAGCTCACTGGACAGGGGGCGCGATGAAAAA. Protein sequence: CASSLDRGRDEK. The whole CDR3 region reads CASSLDRGRDEKLFF.

A word on this clone: The read stops 3 residues short of the end of the CDR3; the missing end is completed from the germline J gene. The J gene is TRBJ2-1, the V gene TRBV18, with D possibly matching TRBD2 (6 bases). The CDR3 spans 15 residues. Germline CDR1 is KGHSH and CDR2 is LQKENI. V lost 2 bases to trimming and J lost 8 bases, with 16 bases between them. The DNA read from the CDR3 is TGTGCCAGCTCACCAAGTTCAAACAGGAGGGATGAG. Its translation is CASSPSSNRRDE. In full, the CDR3 reads CASSPSSNRRDEQFF.

This clone was recorded a few times. The sequenced fragment ends 3 residues before the CDR3 boundary, so the rest is inferred from the germline J gene. The V and J genes are TRBV7-9 and TRBJ2-2; 7 bases line up with TRBD1. V shed 5 bases and J 1 base; nucleotides not matched to a gene: 4. Germline loops: CDR1 SEHNR, CDR2 FQNEAQ (reference sequence). The CDR3 totals 15 residues. The sequenced CDR3 bases are TGTGCCAGCAGCACAGGACAGGAGAACACCGGGGAG. Its protein product is CASSTGQENTGE. The full-length CDR3 reads as CASSTGQENTGELFF. Drawing the rest from reference TRBV7-9 and TRBJ2-2, the complete variable domain is DTGVSQNPRHKITKRGQNVTFRCDPISEHNRLYWYRQTLGQGPEFLTYFQNEAQLEKSRLLSDRFSAERPKGSFSTLEIQRTEQGDSAMYLCASSTGQENTGELFFGEGSRLTVL.

Concerning this clone: Read data end 3 residues before the CDR3 end; the end is taken from the germline J gene. The V call is TRBV7-9, the J call TRBJ2-5; TRBD2 aligns across 8 bases. V lost 6 bases, J lost 1 base, and 7 bases stayed unmatched. This CDR3 has 15 residues. CDR1 is SEHNR, CDR2 FQNEAQ, per germline (reference sequence). The CDR3: CASRTSGGAQETQYF. Incomplete CDR3 DNA: TGTGCCAGCAGGACCTCCGGGGGGGCCCAAGAGACC.

This clone was seen a handful of times. The read terminates 3 residues ahead of where the CDR3 ends, so the germline J gene completes it. This chain links TRBV7-3 with TRBJ2-1; D not resolved. The V gene lost 0 bases and the J gene lost 8 bases, with 5 bases spanning the gap. Germline V gives CDR1 SGHTA, CDR2 FQGTGA. This CDR3 has 12 amino acids. CDR3 bases read: TGTGCCAGCAGCTTAACAGGTCATGAG. Amino acids: CASSLTGHE. The complete CDR3 protein is CASSLTGHEQFF.

Relative to its sample, this clone is medium-sized. The CDR3 end is not reached by the read, which stops 3 residues before it; the germline J gene fills it in. This chain connects TRBV9 to TRBJ2-5, with a weak D call TRBD2 (5 bases). V lost 0 bases to trimming and J lost 5 bases, with 11 bases between them. From germline, CDR1 is SGDLS and CDR2 YYNGEE. The CDR3 sequence is 14 residues long. The part of the CDR3 DNA that was read is TGTGCCAGCAGCGTAGAGGCTAGCACGGAGACC. This sequence encodes CASSVEASTET. The full CDR3 protein reads CASSVEASTETQYF.

This clone was found a few times. CDR3 DNA, as far as it was read: TGTGCCAGCGCCCTCCTTGGTGGGACTACAGATACG. Amino acid sequence: CASALLGGTTDT. The full CDR3 sequence reads CASALLGGTTDTQYF. The J gene is TRBJ2-3, the V gene TRBV7-9, with D possibly matching TRBD2 (6 bases). Sequencing ends 3 residues short of the CDR3 end; the germline J gene provides the rest. Germline V gene sequence: CDR1 SEHNR, CDR2 FQNEAQ (reference sequence). The CDR3 length is 15 residues. Trimming took 8 bases from V and 3 from J, leaving 18 bases between them.

In the case of this clone: Read data end 3 residues before the CDR3 end; the end is taken from the germline J gene. The chain combines TRBV7-8 with TRBJ2-1; 10 bases line up with TRBD1. This CDR3 comprises 15 residues. The germline V gene encodes CDR1 SGHVS and CDR2 FQNEAQ. V lost 1 base and J lost 5; bases outside the gene matches: 2. CDR3 DNA (partial): TGTGCCAGCAGCTTAGGGACAGGGGGGAACAATGAG. It translates to CASSLGTGGNNE. The CDR3 as a whole reads CASSLGTGGNNEQFF.

This clone is labeled medium-sized. The CDR3 end lies 3 residues beyond the end of the read and is filled in from the germline J gene. This chain joins TRBV10-3 and TRBJ1-2, with D possibly matching TRBD1 (6 bases). The CDR3 sequence is 13 residues long. Deletions cut 6 bases from V and 3 bases from J, with 11 bases between. Germline V gene sequence: CDR1 ENHRY, CDR2 SYGVKD. The part of the CDR3 DNA that was read is TGTGCCATCAGCATGGACAGAGACTATGGC. It is translated as CAISMDRDYG. The complete CDR3 sequence is CAISMDRDYGYTF.

A remark on this clone: The read is 3 residues too short to cover the CDR3 end, so that end is filled in from the germline J gene. J is TRBJ2-1 and V is TRBV2, with D maybe TRBD1 (6 bases). The germline V and J ends were trimmed by 6 bases and 5 bases, with 8 bases remaining between them. Germline assignment: CDR1 SNHLY and CDR2 FYNNEI. The CDR3 covers 12 residues. This CDR3 is CASSGQHNEQFF. CDR3 bases read: TGTGCCAGCAGCGGACAGCACAATGAG.

To note about this clone: The read stops 3 residues short of the end of the CDR3; the missing end is completed from the germline J gene. The rearrangement joins TRBV5-1 to TRBJ2-3; D uncertain. CDR1 SGHRS and CDR2 YFSETQ come from the germline V gene. Trimming took off 0 bases at V and 4 bases at J, with 15 bases between the two ends. This CDR3 region has 16 residues. CDR3 bases read: TGCGCCAGCAGCTTGGGTGGCAGTTCGAGCGCAGATACG. As protein: CASSLGGSSSADT. The CDR3 in its entirety is CASSLGGSSSADTQYF.

As for this clone: With the read ending 3 residues before the CDR3 end, the germline J gene is used to fill in that end. The chain recombines TRBV19 with TRBJ2-5, with D possibly called TRBD1 or TRBD2 (5 bases each). There are 15 residues in the CDR3. Germline V lookup: CDR1 LNHDA, CDR2 SQIVND (reference sequence). Deletions cut 4 bases from V and 4 bases from J, with 16 bases between. CDR3 bases read: TGTGCCAGTAGTAACGTAAGGGCAGGGAGAGAGACC. The encoded protein is CASSNVRAGRET. The entire CDR3 protein reads CASSNVRAGRETQYF.

By proportion, this clone is medium-sized (0.01 to 0.1%). The observed sequence ends 3 residues before the CDR3 terminus, with the missing tail filled in from the germline J gene. This chain links TRBV24-1 with TRBJ2-4, with TRBD1 identical over 11 bases. V lost 7 bases to trimming and J lost 3 bases; unmatched junction nucleotides: 1. Germline CDR1 KGHDR, CDR2 SFDVKD. The CDR3 contains 14 residues. The part of the CDR3 DNA that was read is TGTGCCACCAGCGGGACAGGGGGCAAAAACATT. It codes for CATSGTGGKNI. The whole CDR3 region reads CATSGTGGKNIQYF.

Comment on this clone: Read coverage stops 3 residues before the CDR3 terminus; the germline J gene supplies the remainder. The rearrangement joins TRBV19 to TRBJ1-2; tentatively, D is TRBD1 (5 bases). CDR1 LNHDA and CDR2 SQIVND come from the germline V gene (reference sequence). The CDR3 has 13 residues. V was pared by 3 bases and J by 4 bases, with 9 bases between. The CDR3 here is CASSMTAFYGYTF. Partial CDR3 DNA: TGTGCCAGTAGTATGACAGCTTTCTATGGC.

On this clone: From the germline J gene comes the end of the CDR3, since the read stops 3 residues before it. The chain has TRBV6-2 or TRBV6-3 and TRBJ1-5, with D perhaps matching TRBD1 (6 bases). V lost 8 bases and J lost 1, with 18 bases in between. Germline-derived CDR1 and CDR2 are MNHEY and SVGEGT. This CDR3 is 16 amino acids long. CDR3: CASQRTAEASNQPQHF. CDR3 DNA, as far as it was read: TGTGCCAGCCAACGGACAGCTGAAGCAAGCAATCAGCCC.

Notes on this clone: The read ends 3 residues before the CDR3 terminus; that terminus is restored from the germline J gene. This rearrangement joins TRBV7-2 to TRBJ2-1; D is tentatively TRBD1 or TRBD2 (5 bases each). In germline, CDR1 is SGHTA, CDR2 FQGNSA. The CDR3 sequence is 13 residues long. V was shortened by 2 bases and J by 8 bases, with 10 bases between the two germline ends. CDR3 DNA (partial): TGTGCCAGCAGCTTACCAGGGAGCCATGAG. This encodes CASSLPGSHE. The complete CDR3 protein is CASSLPGSHEQFF. The full variable domain, with the rest looked up from reference TRBV7-2 and TRBJ2-1, is GAGVSQSPSNKVTEKGKDVELRCDPISGHTALYWYRQSLGQGLEFLIYFQGNSAPDKSGLPSDRFSAERTGGSVSTLTIQRTQQEDSAVYLCASSLPGSHEQFFGPGTRLTVL.

This clone has just a few counts. The CDR3 sequence is CSASRDTRNEQFF. The part of the CDR3 DNA that was read is TGCAGTGCTAGTCGGGACACCCGAAATGAG. The V call is TRBV20-1, the J call TRBJ2-1; TRBD1 is a possible D gene (6 bases). The read ends 3 residues shy of where the CDR3 ends; the end is completed using the germline J gene. The V end was cut by 3 bases, the J end by 7 bases, with 13 bases between. CDR3 size: 13 residues. Germline CDR1 reads DFQATT; CDR2 reads SNEGSKA (reference sequence).

A word on this clone: The DNA ends 3 residues before the CDR3 does, and the rest of the CDR3 is filled in from the germline J gene. The chain carries TRBV7-9 and TRBJ2-7, with 9 bases identical to TRBD1. After removal of 3 bases from V and 5 bases from J, the junction contained 5 bases not matched to a gene. Germline V CDR1 and CDR2: SEHNR, FQNEAQ (reference sequence). The CDR3 totals 14 residues. This CDR3 reads CASSFQQGANEQYF. The sequenced CDR3 bases are TGTGCCAGCAGCTTTCAACAGGGGGCAAACGAG. Full variable domain (remainder filled in from reference TRBV7-9 and TRBJ2-7): DTGVSQNPRHKITKRGQNVTFRCDPISEHNRLYWYRQTLGQGPEFLTYFQNEAQLEKSRLLSDRFSAERPKGSFSTLEIQRTEQGDSAMYLCASSFQQGANEQYFGPGTRLTVT.